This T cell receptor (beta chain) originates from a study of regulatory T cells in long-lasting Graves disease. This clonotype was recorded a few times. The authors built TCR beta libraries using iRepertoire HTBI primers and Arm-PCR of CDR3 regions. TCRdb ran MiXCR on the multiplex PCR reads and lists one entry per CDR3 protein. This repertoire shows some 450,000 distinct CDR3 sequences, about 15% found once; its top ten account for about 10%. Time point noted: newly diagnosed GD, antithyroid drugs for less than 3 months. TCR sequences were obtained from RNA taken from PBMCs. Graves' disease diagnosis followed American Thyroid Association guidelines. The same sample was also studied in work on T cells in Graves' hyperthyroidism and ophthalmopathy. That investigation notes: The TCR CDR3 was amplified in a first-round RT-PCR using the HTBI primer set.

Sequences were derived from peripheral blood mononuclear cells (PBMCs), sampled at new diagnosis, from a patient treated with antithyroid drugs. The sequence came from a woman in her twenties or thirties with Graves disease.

This CDR3 reads CASSLPQGSAIQYF. CDR3 coding DNA: TGTGCCAGCAGCTTACCCCAGGGGAGCGCCATTCAGTACTTC. The chain couples TRBV7-9 to TRBJ2-4; TRBD1 is a possible D gene (6 bases). This CDR3 is built from 14 residues. The germline CDR1 and CDR2 sequences are SEHNR and FQNEAQ (reference sequence). Deletions cut 2 bases from V and 9 bases from J, with 14 bases between.